Described below is a single TCR beta chain sequence and its context. Its matching antigen is unknown. The germline gene is not matched at one end of the junction; a read error may be the cause. The data are from a study of blood T cells in healthy people across ages. General study findings and limits: The CMV status of each donor remained undetermined, and this could have confounded shifts in expanded clonotypes. More naive CD4+ cells and higher diversity were found in long-lived than in aged donors.

The CDR3 spans 17 residues. The germline V gene has CDR1 LGHNA and CDR2 YSLEER. Primers used in a second PCR of about 7 to 12 cycles were a sample-barcoded 5' primer and a J-beta primer mix. TCRdb independently ran MiXCR on the 5' RACE reads; one entry per CDR3 protein. The data hold around 1.7 million distinct CDR3 sequences, with 28% observed a single time. The chain links TRBV4-3 to TRBJ2-5, with D possibly TRBD2 on 6 matching bases. Source material: blood. This sequence was found in a woman younger than 45 in good health. CDR3 DNA sequence: TGCGCCGGCAGCCCAACCCGGGGGAGCGGAGGAGGAGAGACCCAGTACTTC. Translated: CAGSPTRGSGGGETQYF.